The 30 T cell receptor beta chains reported below all come from one sample, sequenced in a study of identical twins. TCRdb reprocessed the 5' RACE reads with MiXCR, giving one entry per CDR3 protein. The table includes around 1.7 million distinct CDR3 sequences, under 35% detected once. The sequenced material came from cord blood. These receptors were collected from a newborn girl in good health.

The rearrangement joins TRBV20-1 to TRBJ2-1; 16 positions agree with TRBD2. The trim removed 4 bases at V and 6 bases at J, leaving 15 bases unmatched. Germline V gives CDR1 DFQATT, CDR2 SNEGSKA (reference sequence). The length of the CDR3 is 19 residues. The CDR3 is CSAIIPGLAGGDFCNEQFF. CDR3 DNA: TGCAGTGCTATTATCCCGGGACTAGCGGGAGGGGATTTCTGCAATGAGCAGTTCTTC.

This clonotype was picked up a small number of times. The rearrangement joins TRBV27 to TRBJ1-5; 12 bases align to TRBD1. CDR1 and CDR2 from the germline V gene are MNHEY and SMNVEV (reference sequence). The CDR3 loop spans 16 amino acids. J gave up 6 bases and V 1 base, and 4 bases lay outside the gene matches. As DNA, the CDR3 is TGTGCCAGCAGTTTATGGGGACAGGGGGCGGTTCAGCCCCAGCATTTT. Protein: CASSLWGQGAVQPQHF.

This clonotype was counted only a few times. The DNA of the CDR3 is TGCAGTGCCGGACAGGGAATATACTATGGCTACACCTTC. This codes for CSAGQGIYYGYTF. The rearrangement links TRBV20-1 to TRBJ1-2; 8 bases agree with TRBD1. CDR3 length equals 13 residues. J was trimmed by 3 bases and V by 6 bases; bases with no gene match: 6. The germline CDR1 and CDR2 sequences are DFQATT and SNEGSKA (reference sequence).

CDR3 sequence (DNA): TGTGCCAGCAGCAAAGCGCTTTGGGGTAAGCGGATGAACACTGAGGCTTTCTTT. Encoded protein: CASSKALWGKRMNTEAFF. The chain links TRBV21-1 to TRBJ1-1. TRBV21-1 is deemed a pseudogene. The CDR3 extends over 18 amino acids.

J is TRBJ2-5 and V is TRBV29-1; TRBD1 aligns across 7 bases. Germline CDR1 SQVTM, CDR2 ANQGSEA. CDR3 length: 13 amino acids. The trim removed 6 bases at V and 2 bases at J, leaving 6 bases unmatched. CDR3 nucleotides: TGCAGCGTGGATTCGGGACAGCAAGAGACCCAGTACTTC. This gives the protein CSVDSGQQETQYF.

The chain is built from TRBV28 and TRBJ1-6, with 9 bases that match TRBD1. The germline V gene has CDR1 MDHEN and CDR2 SYDVKM. This CDR3 has 15 amino acids. V shed 5 bases and J 4 bases; nucleotides not matched to a gene: 3. The CDR3 nucleotides are TGTGCCAGCAGTCGACAGGGGGGTTATAATTCACCCCTCCACTTT. It codes for CASSRQGGYNSPLHF.

This clonotype turned up a few times. V and J are TRBV20-1 and TRBJ2-5; the D is unclear. V lost 3 bases, J lost 0 bases, and 11 bases lay in between. The germline V gene has CDR1 DFQATT and CDR2 SNEGSKA (reference sequence). The CDR3 spans 14 residues. The CDR3 DNA sequence: TGCAGTGCTAGTCTCACAGTGTACCAAGAGACCCAGTACTTC. The encoded protein is CSASLTVYQETQYF.

The chain recombines TRBV3-1 with TRBJ2-2, with D perhaps matching TRBD1 or TRBD2 (5 bases each). V was clipped by 5 bases and J by 4 bases, with 17 bases between them. CDR3 length: 16 amino acids. Germline CDR1 reads LGHDT; CDR2 reads YNNKEL (reference sequence). The CDR3 region has the DNA TGTGCCAGCAGCTCCGGGACGGTGATATCCACCGGGGAGCTGTTTTTT. Translating gives CASSSGTVISTGELFF.

This clonotype was found a few times. The chain joins TRBV7-8 to TRBJ2-7; perhaps TRBD1 as D (6 bases). Germline CDR1 is SGHVS and CDR2 is FQNEAQ. The CDR3 loop spans 15 amino acids. With 1 base removed from V and 0 bases from J, the gap between germline ends came to 10 bases. The CDR3 loop is CASSLDRAPSYEQYF. DNA of the CDR3: TGTGCCAGCAGCTTAGACAGGGCTCCCTCCTACGAGCAGTACTTC.

This rearrangement joins TRBV7-9 to TRBJ2-3; D gene unclear. V lost 2 bases, J lost 2 bases, and 14 bases lay in between. Germline V gene sequence: CDR1 SEHNR, CDR2 FQNEAQ (reference sequence). The CDR3 consists of 16 residues. CDR3 in DNA: TGTGCCAGCAGCTTACGGATTGGACCATCCACAGATACGCAGTATTTT. Amino acids: CASSLRIGPSTDTQYF. The full variable domain, rest sourced from reference TRBV7-9 and TRBJ2-3, is DTGVSQNPRHKITKRGQNVTFRCDPISEHNRLYWYRQTLGQGPEFLTYFQNEAQLEKSRLLSDRFSAERPKGSFSTLEIQRTEQGDSAMYLCASSLRIGPSTDTQYFGPGTRLTVL.

The table lists this clonotype with a few counts. The chain has TRBV12-3 or TRBV12-4 and TRBJ1-1; the D is unclear. Trimming cost V 4 bases and J 3 bases, with 9 bases left between them. The CDR3 is 13 residues long. The CDR3 spells CASSSGRDTEAFF. The CDR3 DNA sequence: TGTGCCAGCAGTTCCGGCCGAGACACTGAAGCTTTCTTT.

V is TRBV20-1 and J is TRBJ1-6; D ambiguous. The V end lost 1 base, the J end lost 18 bases, and 16 bases lay between the germline ends. The germline CDR1 and CDR2 sequences are DFQATT and SNEGSKA (reference sequence). This CDR3 spans 12 amino acids. The CDR3 is CSARAANSPPHF. In DNA form, the CDR3 reads TGCAGTGCTAGAGCAGCTAATTCACCTCCCCACTTT.

Only one count was recorded for this clonotype. The chain recombines TRBV20-1 with TRBJ2-1; TRBD2 is a possible D gene (6 bases). This CDR3 has 15 amino acids. The V gene's germline CDR1 is DFQATT and CDR2 SNEGSKA (reference sequence). Deletions cut 5 bases from V and 0 bases from J, with 14 bases between. CDR3 bases: TGCAGTGCTTTTAAGTTCGGGAGCTCCTACAATGAGCAGTTCTTC. Translated: CSAFKFGSSYNEQFF.

The chain links TRBV27 to TRBJ2-3; 8 bases are a match to TRBD1. The germline gives CDR1 MNHEY, CDR2 SMNVEV (reference sequence). The CDR3 length is 16 residues. Unmatched junction bases numbered 8, after V lost 5 bases and J lost 1 base. The CDR3 DNA sequence: TGTGCCAGCAGTAACCTCAGGGGGCTAGGCACAGATACGCAGTATTTT. Its protein product is CASSNLRGLGTDTQYF.

The chain carries TRBV7-2 and TRBJ1-1, with 7 bases aligning to TRBD1. The CDR3 length is 16 residues. Looked up from germline, CDR1 is SGHTA and CDR2 is FQGNSA. The V segment lost 0 bases and the J segment 0 bases; nucleotides outside the gene matches: 4. The CDR3 reads CASSLATGKLNTEAFF. The CDR3 bases are TGTGCCAGCAGCTTAGCGACAGGGAAATTGAACACTGAAGCTTTCTTT.

This clonotype was counted a few times. This chain uses TRBV12-3 or TRBV12-4 with TRBJ2-1; maybe TRBD2 (6 bases). The CDR3 extends over 15 amino acids. With 3 bases removed from V and 5 bases from J, the gap between germline ends came to 14 bases. CDR3: CASSFLGGTNNEQFF. CDR3 bases: TGTGCCAGCAGTTTTCTAGGCGGGACCAACAATGAGCAGTTCTTC.

The chain links TRBV4-1 to TRBJ2-5; perhaps TRBD2 as D (5 bases). The CDR3 is 16 amino acids. V lost 0 bases to trimming and J lost 5 bases, with 16 bases between them. CDR1 and CDR2 (germline): MGHRA, YSYEKL. The CDR3: CASSQDRGFLMETQYF. DNA for the CDR3: TGCGCCAGCAGCCAAGATCGGGGTTTTCTGATGGAGACCCAGTACTTC.

This clonotype has more than one count but fewer than ten. J is TRBJ2-3 and V is TRBV20-1, with 7 bases that match TRBD2. CDR1 and CDR2 (germline): DFQATT, SNEGSKA (reference sequence). V dropped 0 bases and J dropped 0; count of bases not matched to a gene: 3. The length of the CDR3 is 15 residues. The CDR3 nucleotides are TGCAGTGCTAGAGATTGGGACTACAGCACAGATACGCAGTATTTT. Translating it yields CSARDWDYSTDTQYF.

The sample holds many counts of this clonotype. This chain uses TRBV5-6 with TRBJ2-1; tentatively, D is TRBD1 or TRBD2 (5 bases each). The germline V and J ends were trimmed by 6 bases and 2 bases, with 15 bases remaining between them. The CDR3 extends over 15 amino acids. Per the germline V gene, CDR1 is SGHDT and CDR2 is YYEEEE. CDR3 loop: CASTLTGQPYNEQFF. In DNA, the CDR3 is TGTGCCAGCACTCTAACGGGGCAGCCCTACAATGAGCAGTTCTTC.

The rearrangement joins TRBV27 to TRBJ1-1; perhaps TRBD1 as D (5 bases). The CDR3 is made up of 16 amino acids. With 9 bases removed from V and 3 bases from J, the gap between germline ends came to 23 bases. Germline values: CDR1 MNHEY, CDR2 SMNVEV (reference sequence). CDR3 coding DNA: TGTGCCAGGCCGGGCAAGAGGGGAGGGAGGCACACTGAAGCTTTCTTT. It is translated as CARPGKRGGRHTEAFF.

The rearrangement uses TRBV29-1 and TRBJ2-1, with 8 bases fitting TRBD2. Looked up from germline, CDR1 is SQVTM and CDR2 is ANQGSEA. This CDR3 is 13 amino acids long. Unmatched junction bases numbered 7, after V lost 6 bases and J lost 6 bases. The CDR3 region is CSVAGVPGNEQFF. Written as DNA, the CDR3 is TGCAGCGTAGCGGGAGTTCCCGGCAATGAGCAGTTCTTC.

The chain links TRBV5-5 to TRBJ2-3; 15 bases match TRBD2. Unmatched junction bases numbered 9, after V lost 7 bases and J lost 6 bases. The CDR3 loop spans 16 amino acids. CDR1 SGHKS and CDR2 YYEKEE come from the germline V gene (reference sequence). The CDR3 protein is CASDLGLAGGRDTQYF. CDR3 coding DNA: TGTGCCAGCGACCTTGGACTAGCGGGAGGGCGGGATACGCAGTATTTT.

The chain uses TRBV20-1 and TRBJ1-1; 8 bases match TRBD1. V trimming: 3 bases; J trimming: 0 bases; junction bases outside the gene matches: 12. From germline, CDR1 is DFQATT and CDR2 SNEGSKA (reference sequence). The CDR3 spans 17 residues. The CDR3 nucleotides read TGCAGTGCTAGCCGAGCTCCACCGGGACAGGTGAACACTGAAGCTTTCTTT. Protein product: CSASRAPPGQVNTEAFF.

About this clonotype: Just one base apart from a much larger clone, this may be a read error. The V gene is TRBV12-3 or TRBV12-4, the J gene TRBJ2-5; no definite D call. This CDR3 contains 12 residues. CDR3 DNA sequence: TGTTCCAGCAGTTTAAAACAAGAGACCCAGTACTTC. Encoded protein: CSSSLKQETQYF.

This clonotype was recorded a few times. The chain uses TRBV29-1 and TRBJ1-1, with D perhaps TRBD1 (6 bases). This CDR3 comprises 13 residues. V dropped 4 bases and J dropped 11 bases, with 20 bases sitting between them. Germline V CDR1 and CDR2: SQVTM, ANQGSEA. The CDR3 loop is CSVAYRDPVGAFF. CDR3 nucleotide sequence: TGCAGCGTTGCCTACAGGGACCCCGTGGGGGCTTTCTTT.

The chain has TRBV27 and TRBJ1-5; D not certain. Germline V gene sequence: CDR1 MNHEY, CDR2 SMNVEV (reference sequence). CDR3 size: 14 residues. Trimming shortened V by 2 bases and J by 3 bases, and 8 bases separated the two germline ends. Here the CDR3 reads CASSLKQFNQPQHF. For the CDR3, the DNA is TGTGCCAGCAGTTTAAAACAGTTCAATCAGCCCCAGCATTTT.

This clonotype appeared many times. This sequence joins TRBV6-6 and TRBJ2-6; a weak D match, TRBD1 (6 bases). CDR3 size: 16 residues. Germline values: CDR1 MNHNY, CDR2 SVGAGI (reference sequence). The germline V and J ends were trimmed by 1 base and 1 base, with 8 bases remaining between them. CDR3 nucleotides: TGTGCCAGCAGTTACTTACAGGGTTCTGGGGCCAACGTCCTGACTTTC. It specifies CASSYLQGSGANVLTF.

This clonotype was counted a few times. This rearrangement joins TRBV12-3 or TRBV12-4 to TRBJ2-1; D may be TRBD1 or TRBD2 (5 bases each). This CDR3 region has 12 residues. Trimming pared 5 bases from V and 15 bases from J, leaving 17 bases between. CDR3 DNA sequence: TGTGCCAGCAGTGAAACGACCCCCGGGGCGTTCTTC. It encodes CASSETTPGAFF.

This chain connects TRBV30 to TRBJ1-2; D is uncertain. The CDR3 is made up of 11 amino acids. CDR1 is GTSNPN and CDR2 is SVGIG in the germline V gene (reference sequence). Trimming cost V 5 bases and J 2 bases, with 6 bases left between them. CDR3: CAWQENYGYTF. The DNA of the CDR3 is TGTGCCTGGCAGGAAAACTATGGCTACACCTTC. Full variable domain (remainder filled in from reference TRBV30 and TRBJ1-2): SQTIHQWPATLVQPVGSPLSLECTVEGTSNPNLYWYRQAAGRGLQLLFYSVGIGQISSEVPQNLSASRPQDRQFILSSKKLLLSDSGFYLCAWQENYGYTFGSGTRLTVV.

The chain is built from TRBV2 and TRBJ2-5, with D perhaps TRBD2 (6 bases). The CDR3 contains 14 residues. CDR1 and CDR2 from the germline V gene are SNHLY and FYNNEI. V shed 4 bases and J shed 2 bases, with 11 bases lying between them. CDR3 sequence (DNA): TGTGCCAGCAGTGCCCGGGGGATACAAGAGACCCAGTACTTC. It translates to CASSARGIQETQYF.